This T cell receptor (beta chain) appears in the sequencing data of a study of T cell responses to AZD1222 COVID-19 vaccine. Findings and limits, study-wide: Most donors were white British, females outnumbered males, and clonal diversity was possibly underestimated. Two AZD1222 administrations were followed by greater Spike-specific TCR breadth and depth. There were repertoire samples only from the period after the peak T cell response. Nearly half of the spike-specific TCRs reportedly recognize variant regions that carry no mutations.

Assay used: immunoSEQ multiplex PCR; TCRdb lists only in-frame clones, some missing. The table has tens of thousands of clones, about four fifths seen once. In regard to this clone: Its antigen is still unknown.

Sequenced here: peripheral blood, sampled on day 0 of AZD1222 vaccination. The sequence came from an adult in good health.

The CDR3 here is CASTDVWNSPLHF. The DNA for the CDR3 is TGTGCTAGTACGGACGTATGGAATTCACCCCTCCACTTT. The chain combines TRBV12-5 with TRBJ1-6; unclear D gene. Trimming shortened V by 8 bases and J by 7 bases, and 12 bases separated the two germline ends. The CDR3 extends over 13 amino acids. CDR1 and CDR2 (germline): LGHNT, FRNRAP.